The entry below describes one T cell receptor (beta chain). Its antigen remains unidentified. Base qualities are missing; no much larger clone stands one base away. The data were obtained in a study of blood T cell repertoires in COVID-19 (dated by TCRdb to the early 2020s). At the level of the whole study: The collaborator samples originated in the United States, Italy and Spain and spanned the acute and convalescent phases of COVID-19. The prospective study material was composed of cDNA or gDNA derived from T cells, B-cell-depleted T cells, or PBMCs. Deeply sampled blood TCRbeta repertoires from subjects exposed to, actively infected with, or recovered from COVID-19 were included in the dataset. The repertoires were made available in a free public database intended to serve as a resource for research on the immune response to SARS-CoV-2. Samples were obtained from the ongoing ImmuneRACE study (first 160 participants) and from roughly 1,300 subjects provided by 6 global collaborators. Nearly every sample came with metadata listing a de-identified subject ID, COVID-19 status, age in years and sex. Where available, HLA class I and class II types were obtained from metadata supplied by the sample provider rather than from assay-based typing.

The germline V gene (reference sequence) gives CDR1 as SGHNT and CDR2 as YYREEE. The CDR3 covers 13 residues, taking in both the cysteine and the phenylalanine. The only DNA kept is the CDR3, 39 bases in frame from the first base. V gives up 2 bases and J gives up 5 bases, and the segment between their germline ends measures 10 bases. Points the paper makes about the study in general: The amount of clinical and demographic metadata varied by source and participant and was provided uncurated.

Each collaborating institution followed its own protocols to collect whole blood in K2EDTA tubes. Collaborator samples were shipped for TCRbeta analysis as frozen whole blood, isolated PBMCs, or DNA extracted from either sample type. TCRbeta CDR3 regions were amplified from genomic DNA using the immunoSEQ Assay, a bias-controlled multiplex PCR. The study's processing was this. The number of nucleated cells in each sample was estimated from the amplification of reference gene primers within the assay. Sequence reads were collapsed and filtered to measure the absolute abundance of every unique TCRbeta CDR3 rearrangement. For each sample, productive Simpson clonality was calculated as the square root of Simpson's diversity index over productive rearrangements. TCRdb retrieved this table from immuneACCESS and kept in-frame rearrangements only. Not all clones are present; in checked studies, unresolved V genes account for under half, and no reason is known for the remainder. D and trimming come from the DNA, and the V and J calls and clone size come from that table. Recorded for this sample are tens of thousands of clones; 80% to 90% of them occurred a single time. About 9.2% of the sample comes from the top ten.

The chain is made from TRBV5-4 and TRBJ2-5, and TRBD1 may be the D gene, going by 6 matching bases. This receptor was identified in a man older than 75 with acute or convalescent COVID-19. The sequencing input was peripheral blood. In nucleotide form, the sequence is TGTGCCAGCAGCTTACTTCAGGGGGAGACCCAGTACTTC. Its protein reads: CASSLLQGETQYF.